The 10 T cell receptor beta chains in this list originate from one sample, sequenced in a study of T cell repertoires in cytomegalovirus infection. TCRdb re-called the reads with MiXCR, one entry per CDR3 protein. The data hold 570,000 or so distinct CDR3 sequences, with almost 40% observed a single time. These receptors lack a known antigen. The sequenced sample was cultured PBMCs, obtained from culture after CMV antigen stimulation. These receptors all stem from a human donor in good health (CMV status not recorded). Some clones in this sample may be carry-over from other donors' samples.

Only one count was recorded for this clonotype. The chain links TRBV27 to TRBJ1-1, with TRBD1 identical over 8 bases. CDR1 and CDR2 from the germline V gene are MNHEY and SMNVEV (reference sequence). The CDR3 runs 17 residues. V shed 5 bases, J shed 0 bases, and the junction held 11 bases outside the gene matches. The CDR3, as DNA: TGTGCCAGCAGTCTGGAAGGACAGGGCTACATGAACACTGAAGCTTTCTTT. Its protein is CASSLEGQGYMNTEAFF.

This clonotype was detected only a few times. J is TRBJ1-2 and V is TRBV5-5, with D possibly TRBD1 on 5 matching bases. V lost 4 bases to trimming and J lost 9 bases, with 22 bases between them. The CDR3 length is 15 residues. Germline V gene lookup returns CDR1 SGHKS and CDR2 YYEKEE (reference sequence). The CDR3 region is CASSQGGTLLKSYTF. The CDR3 DNA is TGTGCCAGCAGCCAGGGAGGAACCCTCTTAAAGAGCTACACCTTC.

This clonotype was seen ten or more times. The chain links TRBV7-2 to TRBJ2-7; possibly TRBD2 for D (7 bases). This CDR3 has 17 residues. V was shortened by 4 bases and J by 0 bases, with 19 bases between the two germline ends. Germline V gene data show CDR1 as SGHTA and CDR2 as FQGNSA. The CDR3 loop is CASSSLGGGGSSYEQYF. Here the CDR3 DNA reads TGTGCCAGCAGCTCATTAGGGGGGGGTGGGAGCTCCTACGAGCAGTACTTC. Together with reference TRBV7-2 and TRBJ2-7, the CDR3 gives the full variable domain: GAGVSQSPSNKVTEKGKDVELRCDPISGHTALYWYRQSLGQGLEFLIYFQGNSAPDKSGLPSDRFSAERTGGSVSTLTIQRTQQEDSAVYLCASSSLGGGGSSYEQYFGPGTRLTVT.

The V and J genes are TRBV19 and TRBJ1-2; D is ambiguous. This CDR3 has 14 residues. The V end lost 4 bases, the J end lost 4 bases, and 13 bases lay between the germline ends. Germline V gives CDR1 LNHDA, CDR2 SQIVND (reference sequence). The CDR3 sequence is CASSTSLVGYGYTF. The CDR3 coding sequence is TGTGCCAGTAGTACGAGCCTAGTGGGCTATGGCTACACCTTC.

In this sample, this clonotype turned up a few times. The V and J genes are TRBV10-3 and TRBJ1-6; 7 bases are shared with TRBD1. The trim removed 0 bases at V and 9 bases at J, leaving 5 bases unmatched. CDR3 length equals 15 residues. Per germline, CDR1 ENHRY and CDR2 SYGVKD. CDR3 DNA: TGTGCCATCAGTGAGTCGAAACAGGGGACTTCACCCCTCCACTTT. Amino acid sequence: CAISESKQGTSPLHF.

The DNA of the CDR3 is TGTGCCAGCAGCCTGGCAGTCAGAGAGTGGAATTCACCCCTCCACTTT. Protein: CASSLAVREWNSPLHF. The chain has TRBV7-2 and TRBJ1-6; no clear D. This CDR3 has 16 residues. V was trimmed by 5 bases and J by 7 bases, leaving 18 bases between them. Germline V gives CDR1 SGHTA, CDR2 FQGNSA.

A few counts support this clonotype. The chain links TRBV10-3 to TRBJ1-1, with D possibly TRBD1 on 6 matching bases. V was shortened by 9 bases and J by 1 base, with 12 bases between the two germline ends. CDR1 ENHRY and CDR2 SYGVKD come from the germline V gene. The CDR3 is 13 amino acids. CDR3 in amino acids: CAMSRGGNTEAFF. The CDR3 DNA reads TGTGCCATGTCCCGAGGGGGGAACACTGAAGCTTTCTTT.

This clonotype occurred a few times. The CDR3 region has the DNA TGTGCCAGCAGCTTAGAGGGGATGACTACCCTGGAGCAGTACTTC. This gives the protein CASSLEGMTTLEQYF. The chain carries TRBV7-6 and TRBJ2-7, with D perhaps TRBD1 or TRBD2 (5 bases each). With 1 base removed from V and 7 bases from J, the gap between germline ends came to 17 bases. CDR1 is SGHVS and CDR2 is FNYEAQ in the germline V gene. The CDR3 extends over 15 amino acids.

The chain has TRBV2 and TRBJ2-7; D remains unclear. Per the germline V gene, CDR1 is SNHLY and CDR2 is FYNNEI. V lost 7 bases and J lost 1, with 8 bases in between. This CDR3 spans 12 amino acids. The CDR3 sequence: CASNERSYEQYF. For the CDR3, the DNA is TGTGCCAGCAATGAGAGATCCTACGAGCAGTACTTC.

The rearrangement joins TRBV10-3 to TRBJ2-7; the match to TRBD2 covers 11 bases. This CDR3 contains 15 residues. The germline CDR1 and CDR2 sequences are ENHRY and SYGVKD. Trimming removed 3 bases from V and 4 bases from J; junction bases left unmatched: 5. CDR3 nucleotides: TGTGCCATCAGTGAAAGTAGCGGGAGGGTGTACGAGCAGTACTTC. The encoded protein is CAISESSGRVYEQYF.